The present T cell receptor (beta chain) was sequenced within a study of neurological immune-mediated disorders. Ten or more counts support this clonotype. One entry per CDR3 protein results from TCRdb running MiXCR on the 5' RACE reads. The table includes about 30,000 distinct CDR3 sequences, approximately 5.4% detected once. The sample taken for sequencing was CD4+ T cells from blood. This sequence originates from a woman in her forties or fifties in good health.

The CDR3 nucleotides read TGTGCCAGCAGCTTAGACGGATATAGCAATCAGCCCCAGCATTTT. This gives the protein CASSLDGYSNQPQHF. The chain couples TRBV5-5 to TRBJ1-5; no definite D call. Germline-derived CDR1 and CDR2 are SGHKS and YYEKEE (reference sequence). This CDR3 is built from 15 residues. Trimming left V 2 bases short and J 0 bases short, with 9 bases between.